The 8 T cell receptor beta chains below come from one sample, sequenced in a study of cytomegalovirus exposure and HLA in healthy donors (TCRdb year 2017). Libraries were prepared through the immunoSEQ multiplex PCR assay. A mixture of 60 forward primers for TCR Vbeta segments and 13 reverse primers for TCR Jbeta segments was used in the multiplex PCR. This is the immuneACCESS table as TCRdb keeps it, with only in-frame sequences that have V and J called. A part of the clones is gone; compared with another copy, unresolved V genes explain less than half, and the rest is unexplained. For this sample there are some 150,000 clones; 80% appear just once. The ten largest make up 9.7% of the sample. Material for sequencing was PBMCs. These receptors originate from a man aged 18 to 30 in good health and CMV-seropositive.

The CDR3 DNA reads TGTGCCCACCAGGACAATTCGATCACCGGGGAGCTGTTTTTT. It codes for CAHQDNSITGELFF. The rearrangement uses TRBV10-3 and TRBJ2-2, with D possibly TRBD1 on 5 matching bases. V lost 11 bases and J lost 4, with 17 bases in between. In germline, CDR1 is ENHRY, CDR2 SYGVKD. CDR3 length equals 14 residues.

The V call is TRBV9, the J call TRBJ2-7; unclear D gene. The germline V and J ends were trimmed by 0 bases and 0 bases, with 13 bases remaining between them. In germline, CDR1 is SGDLS, CDR2 YYNGEE. CDR3 size: 16 residues. CDR3 DNA sequence: TGTGCCAGCAGCGTAGGGCCAGCGCAGAGCTCCTACGAGCAGTACTTC. This translates into CASSVGPAQSSYEQYF.

The genes are TRBV6-5 and TRBJ2-7; TRBD1 agrees at 8 bases. The germline CDR1 and CDR2 sequences are MNHEY and SVGAGI. The CDR3 covers 15 residues. The V and J ends lost 2 bases and 2 bases, in that order; junction bases with no gene match: 5. The chain's CDR3 is CASSYTGQVPYEQYF. The DNA for the CDR3 is TGTGCCAGCAGTTACACGGGACAGGTGCCCTACGAGCAGTACTTC.

V and J are TRBV7-8 and TRBJ1-4; TRBD1 might be the D (6 bases). Trimming shortened V by 6 bases and J by 7 bases, and 18 bases separated the two germline ends. This CDR3 is built from 15 residues. Germline CDR1 and CDR2: SGHVS and FQNEAQ. DNA for the CDR3: TGTGCCAGCAGGCAAACAGGGTCTGCGGGTGAAAAACTGTTTTTT. Encoded protein: CASRQTGSAGEKLFF.

This clone has only one observation. This chain uses TRBV27 with TRBJ1-1, with D perhaps matching TRBD1 (5 bases). Germline V gene sequence: CDR1 MNHEY, CDR2 SMNVEV (reference sequence). The ends were cut back, 3 bases at V and 5 bases at J, with 13 bases in the middle. This CDR3 has 14 residues. The CDR3 DNA reads as TGTGCCAGCAGTTTCGTCAGGGAAGGTACTGAAGCTTTCTTT. The encoded protein is CASSFVREGTEAFF.

J is TRBJ1-2 and V is TRBV6-5, with 8 bases lining up with TRBD1. Germline CDR1 is MNHEY and CDR2 is SVGAGI. The V gene end was trimmed by 1 base and the J gene end by 10 bases; junction bases not matched to a gene: 11. The CDR3 is made up of 15 amino acids. The CDR3 reads CASSYLRGGQGFYTF. CDR3 DNA sequence: TGTGCCAGCAGTTACTTACGAGGCGGACAGGGTTTCTACACCTTC.

The chain links TRBV7-8 to TRBJ2-5; 7 nucleotides agree with TRBD1. The tail of the sequence fits TRBJ2-7 better, so the J call may be wrong. The CDR3 totals 14 residues. Germline-derived CDR1 and CDR2 are SGHVS and FQNEAQ. CDR3 residues: CASSLGQLIHEQYF. As DNA, the CDR3 is TGTGCCAGCAGCTTGGGACAGTTAATCCACGAGCAGTACTTC.

The gene calls are TRBV5-4 and TRBJ2-7; 15 bases align to TRBD2. J was trimmed by 2 bases and V by 4 bases; bases with no gene match: 4. The germline V gene has CDR1 SGHNT and CDR2 YYREEE (reference sequence). This CDR3 contains 16 residues. CDR3 sequence reads: CASSGLAGGIAYEQYF. In DNA form, the CDR3 reads TGTGCCAGCAGCGGACTAGCGGGAGGGATCGCCTACGAGCAGTACTTC.